This entry lists 31 T cell receptor beta chains sequenced from one sample in a study of CD8 T cells in Susac syndrome. Random-hexamer reverse transcription was applied to roughly 0.45 to 1 ug RNA. MiXCR, applied by TCRdb to the immunoSEQ multiplex PCR reads, yields one record per CDR3 protein. This table holds 300,000 or so distinct CDR3 sequences, under 95% found once. Sequenced: CD4+ T cells from PBMCs. These receptor sequences come from a human donor with multiple sclerosis.

A single count supports this clonotype. V gene TRBV7-9 combines with J gene TRBJ2-1; tentative D call: TRBD2 (6 bases). Trimming left V 1 base short and J 2 bases short, with 12 bases between. Looked up from germline, CDR1 is SEHNR and CDR2 is FQNEAQ (reference sequence). The CDR3 spans 16 residues. CDR3 region: CASSLGSSGPYNEQFF. CDR3 DNA: TGTGCCAGCAGCTTAGGGTCGAGCGGGCCCTACAATGAGCAGTTCTTC.

This clonotype appeared once. The chain recombines TRBV5-4 with TRBJ2-3; D is possibly TRBD1 or TRBD2 (6 bases each). Trimming shortened V by 6 bases and J by 4 bases, and 15 bases separated the two germline ends. CDR3 size: 14 residues. CDR1 is SGHNT and CDR2 is YYREEE in the germline V gene (reference sequence). In nucleotides, the CDR3 is TGTGCCAGCACACAAGGGGGGTTTGCAGATACGCAGTATTTT. This codes for CASTQGGFADTQYF. Combining the CDR3 with reference TRBV5-4 and TRBJ2-3 gives the whole variable domain ETGVTQSPTHLIKTRGQQVTLRCSSQSGHNTVSWYQQALGQGPQFIFQYYREEENGRGNFPPRFSGLQFPNYSSELNVNALELDDSALYLCASTQGGFADTQYFGPGTRLTVL.

The chain uses TRBV5-1 and TRBJ2-1; the D call may be TRBD1 or TRBD2 (6 bases each). This CDR3 comprises 14 residues. Germline V gene sequence: CDR1 SGHRS, CDR2 YFSETQ. V dropped 0 bases and J dropped 8 bases, with 12 bases sitting between them. The CDR3 reads CASSLELGGYEQFF. CDR3 bases: TGCGCCAGCAGCTTGGAGTTGGGGGGCTATGAGCAGTTCTTC. Combining the CDR3 with reference TRBV5-1 and TRBJ2-1 gives the whole variable domain KAGVTQTPRYLIKTRGQQVTLSCSPISGHRSVSWYQQTPGQGLQFLFEYFSETQRNKGNFPGRFSGRQFSNSRSEMNVSTLELGDSALYLCASSLELGGYEQFFGPGTRLTVL.

V usage is TRBV24-1 and J usage is TRBJ1-2; D is possibly TRBD1 (5 bases). This CDR3 is 13 amino acids long. Germline assignment: CDR1 KGHDR and CDR2 SFDVKD. Trimming pared 4 bases from V and 3 bases from J, leaving 8 bases between. The CDR3 loop is CATSDGADYGYTF. The CDR3 nucleotides are TGTGCCACCAGTGACGGGGCGGACTATGGCTACACCTTC.

J is TRBJ1-1 and V is TRBV12-3 or TRBV12-4; 8 bases fit TRBD1. The trim removed 5 bases at V and 5 bases at J, leaving 10 bases unmatched. This CDR3 spans 15 amino acids. DNA for the CDR3: TGTGCCAGCAGTCTATCAACGACAGGGGAGACTGAAGCTTTCTTT. Translated, it gives CASSLSTTGETEAFF.

This chain connects TRBV9 to TRBJ2-3; D gene unclear. CDR1 SGDLS and CDR2 YYNGEE come from the germline V gene. V was clipped by 3 bases and J by 4 bases, with 12 bases between them. The CDR3 has 14 amino acids. Here the CDR3 DNA reads TGTGCCAGCAGCGGCCTGGGGTCGGCAGATACGCAGTATTTT. This encodes CASSGLGSADTQYF.

The chain carries TRBV5-8 and TRBJ1-3; no definite D call. From germline, CDR1 is SGHTS and CDR2 YDEGEE. V was clipped by 0 bases and J by 11 bases, with 18 bases between them. The CDR3 sequence is 15 residues long. The CDR3 DNA reads as TGTGCCAGCAGCTTGGTTGGCTCTCGCGTAAGCGCCATATATTTT. Encoded protein: CASSLVGSRVSAIYF.

The chain combines TRBV5-1 with TRBJ2-1; D possibly matches TRBD1 or TRBD2 (5 bases each). CDR1 SGHRS and CDR2 YFSETQ come from the germline V gene. The CDR3 contains 14 residues. V dropped 3 bases and J dropped 7 bases, with 14 bases sitting between them. The CDR3 region has the DNA TGCGCCAGCAGCTGGGGACGGGCCCGTAATGAGCAGTTCTTC. Protein product: CASSWGRARNEQFF.

The chain uses TRBV18 and TRBJ1-3; a possible D gene is TRBD1 (6 bases). Looked up from germline, CDR1 is KGHSH and CDR2 is LQKENI. This CDR3 is 16 amino acids long. Trimming removed 2 bases at V and 3 bases at J, with 14 bases between. In DNA form, the CDR3 reads TGTGCCAGCTCACCAAGTCCGGACAGACGTGGAAACACCATATATTTT. Its protein is CASSPSPDRRGNTIYF.

The chain combines TRBV20-1 with TRBJ2-7, with a possible D match to TRBD1 (6 bases). The CDR3 is made up of 14 amino acids. V shed 4 bases and J shed 3 bases, with 16 bases lying between them. Germline CDR1 and CDR2: DFQATT and SNEGSKA (reference sequence). Here the CDR3 reads CSAIRDTADYEQYF. CDR3 bases: TGCAGTGCTATCCGGGACACCGCGGACTACGAGCAGTACTTC.

This chain links TRBV18 with TRBJ1-4; D remains unclear. CDR1 and CDR2 from the germline V gene are KGHSH and LQKENI. Trimming cost V 0 bases and J 8 bases, with 13 bases left between them. The CDR3 is 15 residues long. CDR3 protein: CASSPPARMSEKLFF. CDR3 bases: TGTGCCAGCTCACCACCGGCAAGGATGAGCGAAAAACTGTTTTTT.

V gene TRBV20-1 combines with J gene TRBJ2-1, with TRBD2 matching over 8 bases. Trimming cost V 3 bases and J 2 bases; bases outside gene matches: 9. Germline loops: CDR1 DFQATT, CDR2 SNEGSKA (reference sequence). The CDR3 is made up of 16 amino acids. The CDR3 loop is CSASSGGTTPYNEQFF. The DNA for the CDR3 is TGCAGTGCTAGTTCGGGGGGGACTACTCCCTACAATGAGCAGTTCTTC.

This clonotype has a handful of counts. The V call is TRBV2, the J call TRBJ2-1, with D maybe TRBD1 (5 bases). Trimming stripped 7 bases from V and 0 bases from J, with 16 bases between. The CDR3 is made up of 16 amino acids. Germline loops: CDR1 SNHLY, CDR2 FYNNEI. Written as DNA, the CDR3 is TGTGCCAGCATTTGGAAGGGGCCCAGCTCCTACAATGAGCAGTTCTTC. This sequence encodes CASIWKGPSSYNEQFF.

The chain has TRBV29-1 and TRBJ2-1, with 11 bases that match TRBD2. The germline CDR1 and CDR2 sequences are SQVTM and ANQGSEA. V was pared by 2 bases and J by 6 bases, with 6 bases of the junction left unmatched. CDR3 length: 15 residues. DNA for the CDR3: TGCAGCGTTGAACTGACCGGGACTAGCGGCAATGAGCAGTTCTTC. Protein product: CSVELTGTSGNEQFF.

The CDR3 region is CASSFDRGEAEQFF. DNA for the CDR3: TGCGCCAGCAGCTTTGACAGGGGTGAAGCTGAGCAGTTCTTC. The chain employs TRBV5-1 and TRBJ2-1; TRBD1 aligns across 8 bases. Germline CDR1 and CDR2: SGHRS and YFSETQ. V was pared by 2 bases and J by 9 bases, with 7 bases of the junction left unmatched. The CDR3 contains 14 residues.

The V call is TRBV12-3 or TRBV12-4, the J call TRBJ2-1; D ambiguous. Trimming took off 3 bases at V and 4 bases at J, with 7 bases between the two ends. This CDR3 is 13 amino acids long. In DNA, the CDR3 is TGTGCCAGCAGTTTTGGGCTTTACAATGAGCAGTTCTTC. Protein product: CASSFGLYNEQFF.

This clonotype was counted a single time. The V gene is TRBV7-9, the J gene TRBJ1-2; no clear D. Germline V gene lookup returns CDR1 SEHNR and CDR2 FQNEAQ (reference sequence). The CDR3 consists of 19 residues. V was shortened by 0 bases and J by 1 base, with 21 bases between the two germline ends. The CDR3 is CASSLARGSFDLINYGYTF. CDR3 nucleotide sequence: TGTGCCAGCAGCTTAGCGCGTGGCAGTTTTGACCTCATTAACTATGGCTACACCTTC.

This sequence joins TRBV15 and TRBJ2-1; tentative D call: TRBD1 (6 bases). The CDR3 consists of 15 residues. Looked up from germline, CDR1 is LNHNV and CDR2 is YYDKDF (reference sequence). V lost 8 bases and J 15 bases, leaving 29 bases between the germline ends. CDR3 in amino acids: CATRVRDTVVGRPFF. The CDR3 DNA reads TGTGCCACCCGGGTACGGGACACCGTCGTCGGTCGGCCGTTCTTC.

CDR3 region: CASSYSRTDNQPQHF. CDR3 in DNA: TGTGCCAGCAGTTACTCCCGGACGGATAATCAGCCCCAGCATTTT. The chain carries TRBV6-6 and TRBJ1-5, with unresolved D. CDR3 length: 15 amino acids. The germline CDR1 and CDR2 sequences are MNHNY and SVGAGI (reference sequence). V lost 0 bases and J 4 bases, leaving 10 bases between the germline ends.

This chain links TRBV12-3 or TRBV12-4 with TRBJ2-5; the match to TRBD2 covers 8 bases. V was clipped by 1 base and J by 5 bases; unmatched bases: 12. CDR3 length: 17 amino acids. CDR3 sequence reads: CASSLEYGGDPRETQYF. As DNA, the CDR3 is TGTGCCAGCAGTTTAGAGTACGGGGGGGACCCCCGGGAGACCCAGTACTTC.

The V and J genes are TRBV7-2 and TRBJ2-2, with D unclear. This CDR3 spans 15 amino acids. The germline V gene has CDR1 SGHTA and CDR2 FQGNSA. V lost 2 bases to trimming and J lost 6 bases, with 13 bases between them. The CDR3 DNA follows: TGTGCCAGCAGCTTAAGAGACCGGGCCTCCGGGGAGCTGTTTTTT. Encoded protein: CASSLRDRASGELFF. The whole variable domain, remainder taken from reference TRBV7-2 and TRBJ2-2, is GAGVSQSPSNKVTEKGKDVELRCDPISGHTALYWYRQSLGQGLEFLIYFQGNSAPDKSGLPSDRFSAERTGGSVSTLTIQRTQQEDSAVYLCASSLRDRASGELFFGEGSRLTVL.

The V gene is TRBV14, the J gene TRBJ1-1; possible D gene TRBD1, 5 bases. Germline CDR1 and CDR2: SGHDN and FVKESK. Trimming removed 3 bases at V and 3 bases at J, with 17 bases between. The CDR3 totals 16 residues. CDR3 residues: CASSQLLPGRDTEAFF. CDR3 DNA sequence: TGTGCCAGCAGCCAGTTACTCCCGGGACGGGACACTGAAGCTTTCTTT.

The V and J genes are TRBV6-5 and TRBJ2-1; TRBD2 agrees at 12 bases. The CDR3 contains 19 residues. Germline-derived CDR1 and CDR2 are MNHEY and SVGAGI. With V trimmed by 2 bases and J by 4 bases, 12 bases remained unmatched. The CDR3 spells CASSYGLAGGPVEYNEQFF. In DNA form, the CDR3 reads TGTGCCAGCAGTTACGGGCTAGCGGGAGGGCCCGTCGAATACAATGAGCAGTTCTTC.

The chain uses TRBV12-3 or TRBV12-4 and TRBJ2-3; no reliable D call. The CDR3 spans 14 residues. V was pared by 8 bases and J by 2 bases, with 14 bases between. The CDR3 sequence is CASGWSLDTDTQYF. In DNA form, the CDR3 reads TGTGCCAGCGGTTGGAGCCTAGACACAGATACGCAGTATTTT.

The chain recombines TRBV11-2 with TRBJ2-3; TRBD2 agrees at 7 bases. In germline, CDR1 is SGHAT, CDR2 FQNNGV. The V and J ends lost 3 bases and 3 bases, in that order; junction bases with no gene match: 15. The CDR3 is 18 amino acids. The CDR3 reads CASSLPAGRVTWTDTQYF. CDR3 DNA sequence: TGTGCCAGCAGCTTGCCAGCGGGACGGGTGACTTGGACAGATACGCAGTATTTT.

This clonotype has just one count. The chain has TRBV6-2 or TRBV6-3 and TRBJ2-1, with TRBD2 identical over 9 bases. CDR1 and CDR2 (germline): MNHEY, SVGEGT. V lost 0 bases and J lost 7; bases outside the gene matches: 7. CDR3 length: 16 amino acids. As DNA, the CDR3 is TGTGCCAGCAGTTACTCTAGCGGGAGTATCAAAAATGAGCAGTTCTTC. Translated, it gives CASSYSSGSIKNEQFF.

This clonotype was observed once. The chain couples TRBV20-1 to TRBJ2-3; D perhaps matches TRBD2 (5 bases). CDR1 and CDR2 from the germline V gene are DFQATT and SNEGSKA (reference sequence). Trimming removed 0 bases at V and 2 bases at J, with 18 bases between. The CDR3 extends over 17 amino acids. The chain's CDR3 is CSARDLGKPVLTDTQYF. CDR3 bases: TGCAGTGCTAGAGATCTCGGGAAACCCGTCCTCACAGATACGCAGTATTTT.

This chain uses TRBV7-9 with TRBJ2-7; D might be TRBD1 or TRBD2, each matching 6 bases. This CDR3 region has 15 residues. Germline V lookup: CDR1 SEHNR, CDR2 FQNEAQ (reference sequence). V was pared by 5 bases and J by 9 bases, with 23 bases between. CDR3 sequence reads: CASSPLGGGRVGQYF. DNA for the CDR3: TGTGCCAGCAGCCCCCTGGGGGGCGGCAGAGTCGGGCAGTACTTC.

In the case of this clonotype: Mismatch with germline at one junction end may stem from a read error. The rearrangement links TRBV7-7 to TRBJ2-2; 7 bases fit TRBD1. Germline V gene lookup returns CDR1 SSHAT and CDR2 FNYEAQ (reference sequence). The CDR3 extends over 20 amino acids. The CDR3 region is CASTPNRWGYTGEDTGELFF. For the CDR3, the DNA is TGTGCTAGCACCCCGAACCGGTGGGGGTATACAGGGGAAGACACCGGGGAGCTGTTTTTT.

The CDR3 bases are TGTGCCAGCAGCTTACACCTAAGGGCGACAGATACGCAGTATTTT. This codes for CASSLHLRATDTQYF. The genes are TRBV11-2 and TRBJ2-3; D not certain. The V end lost 2 bases, the J end lost 3 bases, and 12 bases lay between the germline ends. The germline gives CDR1 SGHAT, CDR2 FQNNGV. The CDR3 extends over 15 amino acids.

The V gene is TRBV2, the J gene TRBJ2-7, with 9 nucleotides matching TRBD1. The V segment lost 5 bases and the J segment 2 bases; nucleotides outside the gene matches: 4. Germline assignment: CDR1 SNHLY and CDR2 FYNNEI. There are 14 residues in the CDR3. CDR3 sequence reads: CASSPGQGAYEQYF. CDR3 DNA sequence: TGTGCCAGCAGTCCGGGACAGGGTGCCTACGAGCAGTACTTC.